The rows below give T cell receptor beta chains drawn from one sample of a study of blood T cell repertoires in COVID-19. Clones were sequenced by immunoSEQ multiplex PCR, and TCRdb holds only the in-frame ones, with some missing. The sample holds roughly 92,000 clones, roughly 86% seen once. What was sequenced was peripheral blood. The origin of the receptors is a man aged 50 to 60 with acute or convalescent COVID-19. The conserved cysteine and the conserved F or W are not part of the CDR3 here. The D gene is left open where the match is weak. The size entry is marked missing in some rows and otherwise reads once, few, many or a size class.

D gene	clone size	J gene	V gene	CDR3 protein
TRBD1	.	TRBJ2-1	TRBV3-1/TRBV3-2	ASSQNGQGQRGDEQF
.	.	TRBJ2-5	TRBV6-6	ASTLGGRGRQETQY
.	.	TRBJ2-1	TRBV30	ASLAYNEQF
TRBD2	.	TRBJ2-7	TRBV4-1	ASSPGTSGSYEQY
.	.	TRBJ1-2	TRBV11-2	ASSLRQNTNYGYT
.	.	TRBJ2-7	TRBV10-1	ASSESGYEQY
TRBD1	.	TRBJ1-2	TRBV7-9	ASSLGQGDYGYT
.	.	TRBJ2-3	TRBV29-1	SVEPSGTDTQY
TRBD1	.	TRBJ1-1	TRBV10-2	ASSDPRQGTAF
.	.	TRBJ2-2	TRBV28	ASKQVNTGELF
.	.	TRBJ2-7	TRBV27	ASSSRDAYEQY
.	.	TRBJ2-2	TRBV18	ASSLTFGTPGELF
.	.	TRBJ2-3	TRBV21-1	ASSKEGLAGDEDTQY
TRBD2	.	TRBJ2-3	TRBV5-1	ASSGGSGTISTDTQY
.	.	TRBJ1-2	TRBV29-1	SVARRGGRKNYGYT
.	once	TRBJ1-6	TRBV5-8	ASSLRGNNSPLH
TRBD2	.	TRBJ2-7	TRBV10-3	AISEEGTTIYEQY
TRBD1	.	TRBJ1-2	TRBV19	ASSMVRTGSGNGYT
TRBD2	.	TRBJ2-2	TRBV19	ASTPFILVASGRNTGELF
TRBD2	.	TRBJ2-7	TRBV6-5	ASSTSGSLAYEQY
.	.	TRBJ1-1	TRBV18	ASSPTWARTEAF
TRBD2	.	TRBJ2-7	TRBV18	ASSPFAQREGLGYEQY
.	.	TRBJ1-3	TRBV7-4	ASSPGQSSGNTIY